The 5 T cell receptor beta chains listed next were all sequenced from one sample in a study of T cells in localized non-small cell lung cancer (dated by TCRdb to about 2020). Library construction relied on the immunoSEQ multiplex PCR assay. Drawn from immuneACCESS, this table holds only the in-frame rearrangements with V and J called that TCRdb kept. Clones are partly lost; checked studies trace under half to an unresolved V gene and leave the rest unexplained. This sample comprises fewer than 100,000 clones, around 84% of them detected only once. The ten biggest clones cover about a tenth of the sample. Sequenced here: peripheral blood, sampled before any cancer treatment. These TCRs come from a female donor older than 55 with stage I lung adenocarcinoma.

The J gene is TRBJ2-7, the V gene TRBV4-2; D gene uncertain. The germline gives CDR1 LGHNA, CDR2 YNFKEQ. The V end lost 0 bases, the J end lost 8 bases, and 14 bases lay between the germline ends. The CDR3 contains 14 residues. CDR3 amino acids: CASSQDGMHSQQYF. The CDR3 DNA reads as TGTGCCAGCAGCCAAGACGGTATGCACTCTCAGCAGTACTTC.

The rearrangement uses TRBV19 and TRBJ1-5; D call uncertain. V lost 7 bases, J lost 0 bases, and 16 bases lay in between. CDR3 length: 16 residues. The germline V gene encodes CDR1 LNHDA and CDR2 SQIVND (reference sequence). In DNA, the CDR3 is TGTGCCAGTACCACCTCGGAGAGGGATAGCAATCAGCCCCAGCATTTT. Its translation: CASTTSERDSNQPQHF. Filled out from reference TRBV19 and TRBJ1-5, the complete variable domain reads DGGITQSPKYLFRKEGQNVTLSCEQNLNHDAMYWYRQDPGQGLRLIYYSQIVNDFQKGDIAEGYSVSREKKESFPLTVTSAQKNPTAFYLCASTTSERDSNQPQHFGDGTRLSIL.

The DNA for the CDR3 is TGCGCCAGCAGCTTGGGCAGGGGGCTAAACGGGGAGCTGTTTTTT. It is translated as CASSLGRGLNGELFF. The chain has TRBV5-1 and TRBJ2-2; 8 bases agree with TRBD1. CDR1 and CDR2 (germline): SGHRS, YFSETQ. Trimming at V came to 0 bases and at J to 7 bases, leaving 5 bases not matched to a gene. This CDR3 is built from 15 residues.

This sequence joins TRBV9 and TRBJ1-4; D perhaps matches TRBD1 (5 bases). This CDR3 spans 15 amino acids. V was cut by 2 bases and J by 6 bases, with 14 bases left in between. Per the germline V gene, CDR1 is SGDLS and CDR2 is YYNGEE. The CDR3 DNA sequence: TGTGCCAGCAGCGTTTACGGGGCCCCGGATGAAAAACTGTTTTTT. Translated: CASSVYGAPDEKLFF.

The chain recombines TRBV6-5 with TRBJ1-2; 8 nucleotides agree with TRBD1. This CDR3 is 14 amino acids long. Losses at the gene ends were 8 bases for V and 2 bases for J; bases not matched to a gene: 7. Germline V CDR1 and CDR2: MNHEY, SVGAGI. The CDR3 coding sequence is TGTGCCAGCGGCGGGACAGGCGGGAACTATGGCTACACCTTC. As protein: CASGGTGGNYGYTF.